This T cell receptor beta chain came from a study of neurological immune-mediated disorders. Study observations and caveats: Association with the multiple sclerosis repertoire cluster was not found for any clinical or MRI feature. The study phylogenetically grouped the repertoires of 18 of 34 multiple sclerosis patients into one related-CDR3 cluster, a possible signature.

Synthesis of cDNA used 5'RACE (with 10-nucleotide random UMIs). Each CDR3 protein gets one entry after TCRdb re-called the 5' RACE reads with MiXCR. The sample contains tens of thousands of distinct CDR3 sequences, roughly 4% of which appear only once. The germline gives CDR1 DFQATT, CDR2 SNEGSKA (reference sequence). Trimming left V 0 bases short and J 2 bases short, with 12 bases between. The CDR3 loop spans 15 amino acids. With regard to this clonotype: Antigen unknown.

A total of 2 million PBMCs stored at -80 degrees C provided the unsorted libraries. The V and J genes are TRBV20-1 and TRBJ2-3; D gene ambiguous. The source material was PBMCs. This TCR was sampled from a woman in her fifties or sixties with multiple sclerosis. The CDR3, as DNA: TGCAGTGCTAGAGATCAGGCGGCGGTCACAGATACGCAGTATTTT. The encoded protein is CSARDQAAVTDTQYF.